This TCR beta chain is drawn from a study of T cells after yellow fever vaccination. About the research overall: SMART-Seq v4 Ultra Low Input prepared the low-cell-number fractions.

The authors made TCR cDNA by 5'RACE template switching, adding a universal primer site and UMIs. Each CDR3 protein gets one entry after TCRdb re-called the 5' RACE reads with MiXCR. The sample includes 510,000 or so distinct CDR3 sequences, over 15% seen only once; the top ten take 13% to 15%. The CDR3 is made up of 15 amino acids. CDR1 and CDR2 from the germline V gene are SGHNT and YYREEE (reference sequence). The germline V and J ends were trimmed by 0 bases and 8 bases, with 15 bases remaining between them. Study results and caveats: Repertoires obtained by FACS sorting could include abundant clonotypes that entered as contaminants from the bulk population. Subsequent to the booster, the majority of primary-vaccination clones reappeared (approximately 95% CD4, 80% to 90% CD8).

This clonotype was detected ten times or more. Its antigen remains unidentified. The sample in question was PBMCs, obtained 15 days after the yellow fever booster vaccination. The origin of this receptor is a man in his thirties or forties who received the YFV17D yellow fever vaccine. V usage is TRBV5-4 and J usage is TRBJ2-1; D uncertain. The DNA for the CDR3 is TGTGCCAGCAGCTTGGTGGGCAGGAAGGTAGATGAGCAGTTCTTC. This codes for CASSLVGRKVDEQFF. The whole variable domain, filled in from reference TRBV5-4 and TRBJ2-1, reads ETGVTQSPTHLIKTRGQQVTLRCSSQSGHNTVSWYQQALGQGPQFIFQYYREEENGRGNFPPRFSGLQFPNYSSELNVNALELDDSALYLCASSLVGRKVDEQFFGPGTRLTVL.